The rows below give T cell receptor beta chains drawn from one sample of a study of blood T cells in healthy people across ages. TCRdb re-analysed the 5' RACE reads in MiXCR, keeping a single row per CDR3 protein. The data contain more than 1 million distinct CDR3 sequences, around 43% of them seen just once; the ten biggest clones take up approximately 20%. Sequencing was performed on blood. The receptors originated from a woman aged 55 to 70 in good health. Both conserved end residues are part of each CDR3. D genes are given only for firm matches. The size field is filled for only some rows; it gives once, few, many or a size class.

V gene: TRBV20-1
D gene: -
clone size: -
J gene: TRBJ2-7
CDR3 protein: CSARTVQSYEQYF
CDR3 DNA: TGCAGTGCTAGAACAGTGCAATCTTACGAGCAGTACTTC

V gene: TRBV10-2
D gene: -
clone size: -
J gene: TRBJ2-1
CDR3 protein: CASRISGSSYNEQFF
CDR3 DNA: TGCGCCAGCAGGATTAGCGGCAGCTCCTACAATGAGCAGTTCTTC

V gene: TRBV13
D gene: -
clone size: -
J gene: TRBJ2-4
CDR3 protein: CASSLGLEGSYKQYF
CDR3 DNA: TGTGCCAGCAGCCTCGGGCTCGAGGGCTCCTACAAGCAGTACTTC

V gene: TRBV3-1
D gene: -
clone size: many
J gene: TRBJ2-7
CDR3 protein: CASSKGGSGTEQYF
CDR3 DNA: TGTGCCAGCAGCAAAGGTGGGTCGGGGACCGAGCAGTACTTC

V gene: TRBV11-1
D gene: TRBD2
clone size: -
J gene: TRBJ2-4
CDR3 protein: CASSWGLAGGNEQYF
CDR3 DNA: TGTGCCAGCAGCTGGGGACTAGCGGGGGGAAATGAGCAGTACTTC

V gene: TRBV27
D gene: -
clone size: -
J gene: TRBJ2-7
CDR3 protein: CASSLKGGGSAEQYF
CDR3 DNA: TGTGCCAGCAGTTTAAAAGGGGGGGGGAGCGCCGAGCAGTACTTC

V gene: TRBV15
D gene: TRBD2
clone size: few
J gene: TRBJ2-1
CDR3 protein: CATSLSGSSYNEQFF
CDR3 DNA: TGTGCCACCTCTCTTAGCGGGAGCTCCTACAATGAGCAGTTCTTC

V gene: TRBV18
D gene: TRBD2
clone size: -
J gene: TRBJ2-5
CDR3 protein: CASSPPGGKETQYF
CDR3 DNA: TGTGCCAGCTCACCACCGGGAGGGAAAGAGACCCAGTACTTC

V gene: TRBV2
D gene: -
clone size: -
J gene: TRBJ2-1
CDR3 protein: CASYSYEQFF
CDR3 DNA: TGTGCCAGCTATAGCTATGAGCAGTTCTTC

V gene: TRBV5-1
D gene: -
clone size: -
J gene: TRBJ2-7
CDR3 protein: CASSSRNGASYEQYF
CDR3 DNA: TGCGCCAGCAGCTCCCGGAACGGTGCCTCCTACGAGCAGTACTTC

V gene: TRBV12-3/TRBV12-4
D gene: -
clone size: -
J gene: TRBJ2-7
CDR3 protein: CASSLGQVSYNEQYF
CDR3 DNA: TGTGCCAGCAGTTTAGGGCAGGTATCCTACAATGAGCAGTACTTC

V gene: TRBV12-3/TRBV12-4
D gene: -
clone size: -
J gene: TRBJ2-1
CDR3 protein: CASSLVLRGHEQFF
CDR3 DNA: TGTGCCAGCAGTTTAGTCCTGAGGGGACATGAGCAGTTCTTC

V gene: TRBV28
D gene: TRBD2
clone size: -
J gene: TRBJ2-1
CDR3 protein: CASSLSRLAGVSNEQFF
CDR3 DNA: TGTGCCAGCAGTTTATCACGCTTAGCGGGAGTCAGCAATGAGCAGTTCTTC

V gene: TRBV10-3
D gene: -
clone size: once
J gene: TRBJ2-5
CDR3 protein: CATQISTQYF
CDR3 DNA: TGTGCCACCCAGATCTCGACCCAGTACTTC

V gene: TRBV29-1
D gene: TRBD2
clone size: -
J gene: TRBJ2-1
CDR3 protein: CSVYSGSRNEQFF
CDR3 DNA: TGCAGCGTTTACAGCGGGAGTAGGAATGAGCAGTTCTTC

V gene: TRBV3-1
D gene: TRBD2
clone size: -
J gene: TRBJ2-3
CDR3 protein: CASSLEGLAGVGTDTQYF
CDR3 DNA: TGTGCCAGCAGCCTCGAGGGACTAGCGGGAGTCGGCACAGATACGCAGTATTTT

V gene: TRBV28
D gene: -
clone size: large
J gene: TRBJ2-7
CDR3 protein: CAVARLSLLFYEQYF
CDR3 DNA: TGTGCCGTAGCCAGACTCTCCCTCCTTTTTTACGAGCAGTACTTC

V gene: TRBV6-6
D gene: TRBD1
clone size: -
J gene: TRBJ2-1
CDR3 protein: CASSYAPGQGVYNEQFF
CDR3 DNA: TGTGCCAGCAGTTACGCCCCGGGACAGGGAGTATACAATGAGCAGTTCTTC

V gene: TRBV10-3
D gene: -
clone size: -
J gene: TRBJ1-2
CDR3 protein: CAIATDGIYGYTF
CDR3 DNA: TGTGCCATAGCCACGGACGGGATCTATGGCTACACCTTC

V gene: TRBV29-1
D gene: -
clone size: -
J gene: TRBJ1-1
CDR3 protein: CSALGVLEAFF
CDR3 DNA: TGCAGCGCCCTCGGCGTGCTGGAAGCTTTCTTT

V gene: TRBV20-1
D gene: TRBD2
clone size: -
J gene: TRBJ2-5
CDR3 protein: CSARLAGLKETQYF
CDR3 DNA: TGCAGTGCCAGACTAGCGGGCCTAAAAGAGACCCAGTACTTC

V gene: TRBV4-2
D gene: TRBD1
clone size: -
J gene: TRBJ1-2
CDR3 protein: CASSQSLAGGLYGYTF
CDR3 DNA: TGTGCCAGCAGCCAATCCTTGGCAGGGGGCCTTTATGGCTACACCTTC

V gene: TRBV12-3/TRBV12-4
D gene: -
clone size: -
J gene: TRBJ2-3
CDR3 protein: CASLLGDTQYF
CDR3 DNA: TGTGCCAGCCTTCTGGGGGATACGCAGTATTTT